This T cell receptor (beta chain) was found in a study of identical twins listed by TCRdb under 2016. Concerning the study at large: To test whether fetal clonotypes persist, the study used deep sequencing on TCR alpha and beta repertoires from monozygotic twins, unrelated adults of various ages, and cord blood. To rule out contamination, the twin experiments were replicated at different times with different library preparation protocols. Study-wide findings and limitations: In monozygotic twins, recombination models systematically underestimated out-of-frame TCR alpha sharing, but the models matched the sharing seen between unrelated individuals. Because the same donors could not be followed over many years, the conclusions relied on cross-sectional statistical analysis. Excess twin sharing in beta out-of-frame sequences was weaker because fewer shared sequences lowered the signal-to-noise ratio. Compared with coincidental sharing between unrelated individuals, an excess of low generation-probability sequences was observed among out-of-frame TCR alpha sequences shared between twins. Invariant T cells such as MAIT and iNKT could partly confound zero-insertion analyses, although diverse VJ usage argued against such confounding for most clonotypes. Abundant cord blood beta clonotypes carried fewer insertions; young adult naive repertoires showed a weaker similar trend, while memory repertoires showed none.

This clonotype was counted a few times. The antigen it recognizes is unknown. No per-base quality is available; no much larger clone lies one base away. From a lookup of the germline V gene, CDR1 and CDR2 are SGDLS and YYNGEE. V has 4 bases trimmed and J has 7 bases trimmed; junction bases matching no gene number 10. Counted from cysteine to phenylalanine, this CDR3 has 16 amino acids. The read is trimmed to its CDR3 DNA, 48 bases read in frame from base 1. Receptor amplification or capture employed 5' RACE. Sequencing was performed on an Illumina HiSeq 2000. A universal primer binding site was added through template switching, and the final cDNA carried a unique molecular identifier so that TCR cDNA molecules could be counted accurately. First-strand cDNA for TCR alpha and beta chains was synthesized from specific primers in the conserved constant-segment region. To control for contamination, every cDNA library was double barcoded, receiving both a SMART-Mk sample barcode and Illumina barcodes. TruSeq adapter sequences, together with Illumina sample barcodes, were added in two successive PCR steps. TCR alpha and beta cDNA libraries were sequenced on the Illumina HiSeq platform with custom primers. The authors' analysis ran thus. Raw reads were processed with MiGEC to extract unique molecular identifiers, and MiXCR was used to determine CDR3 positions. For each individual, recombination models were inferred using an EM algorithm with the repgenHMM and IGoR tools. The tcR package in R was used for shared clonotype analysis, with sharing normalized by the product of cloneset sizes. Out-of-frame nonproductive sequences were analyzed to study raw recombination free of thymic and clonal selection effects. The public reads were reprocessed in TCRdb via fastp at Q25 and MiXCR, keeping in-frame beta chains. Rows matching on CDR3 protein sequence are summarized as one entry with the most common DNA and genes. These V and J calls derive from TCRdb rather than the authors' analysis. The sample table lists nearly 900,000 distinct CDR3 sequences, roughly an eighth of them with a count of one. Around 1.5% of the sample belongs to the ten largest clones.

Every donor was a healthy Caucasian. Three pairs of female monozygotic twins, all aged about 18 to 30 years, made up the twin cohort. Peripheral blood mononuclear cells were used as the source from which RNA for TCR libraries was isolated. This sample was also put to use in a study of yellow fever vaccine responses in identical twins. The other study reports the following: The authors reported that the T cell response to vaccination in identical twins appeared partly convergent and partly personalized. In the study, vaccine-responding T cell clones were precisely tracked in identical twins.

This TCR came from a young woman in good health. The chain is assembled from TRBV9 and TRBJ2-1; the junction holds 11 bases that match TRBD2. The specimen sequenced was PBMCs. The DNA sequence is given as TGTGCCAGCAGCATTTACGGGACTAGCGGTCAAAATGAGCAGTTCTTC. This is translated as CASSIYGTSGQNEQFF.